A selection of T cell receptor beta chains follows, all from one sample in a study of shared clonotypes between healthy human individuals. The method was immunoSEQ multiplex PCR; TCRdb's version includes in-frame clones alone and lacks a portion of them. Of roughly 570,000 clones detected, 95% to 98% appear once; the ten largest clones hold 0.3%. The sequencing sample was made of naive CD8+ T cells sorted from blood. These receptors all come from a man aged 30 to 45 in good health. The CDR3 runs from the conserved cysteine through the conserved F or W. A D gene is named only where the DNA matches it firmly.

J gene,D gene,V gene,CDR3 DNA,CDR3 protein
TRBJ1-1,NA,TRBV27,TGTGCCAGCAGTTCCTTGGGCATGCCAGGTCCAGTGAACACTGAAGCTTTCTTT,CASSSLGMPGPVNTEAFF
TRBJ2-1,NA,TRBV18,TGTGCCAGCTCACCACCTATTGGGGCCCCTTACAATGAGCAGTTCTTC,CASSPPIGAPYNEQFF
TRBJ2-1,TRBD2,TRBV5-6,TGTGCCAGCAGCCCGGGACTAGCGGGAGTAGATAATGAGCAGTTCTTC,CASSPGLAGVDNEQFF
TRBJ2-3,TRBD2,TRBV5-6,TGTGCCAGCAGCTCTGATCGTCTAGCGGGCGGAACCACAGATACGCAGTATTTT,CASSSDRLAGGTTDTQYF
TRBJ1-2,NA,TRBV7-9,TGTGCCAGCAGCCCGGGACGGGAAGTAGGAGGCTACACCTTC,CASSPGREVGGYTF
TRBJ2-2,NA,TRBV29-1,TGCAGCGCCGGCGGGACTGCCGGGGAGCTGTTTTTT,CSAGGTAGELFF
TRBJ1-5,NA,TRBV19,TGTGCCAGCAGCGACAATCAGCCCCAGCATTTT,CASSDNQPQHF
TRBJ2-3,NA,TRBV25-1,TGTGCCAGCAGTGAATATACCCGGGATACGCAGTATTTT,CASSEYTRDTQYF
TRBJ1-5,TRBD1,TRBV7-9,TGTGCCAGCAGCCCGGGGGACAGAGCTTACAATCAGCCCCAGCATTTT,CASSPGDRAYNQPQHF
TRBJ1-2,NA,TRBV6-6,TGTGCCAGCAGTTACTCCGGGGTCGTCTATGGCTACACCTTC,CASSYSGVVYGYTF